This T cell receptor (beta chain) came from a study of spatial heterogeneity in lung cancer. Time point indicated: blood at routine non-recurrence follow-up after resection. No cells were sorted before sequencing. The whole RNA sequenced was extracted from tumor, nontumor lung or frozen PBMC. TCRdb processed the 5' RACE reads anew with MiXCR; each CDR3 protein has one entry. The table lists approximately 56,000 distinct CDR3 sequences, around 7.7% of them singletons. In this sample, this clonotype turned up many times. The starting material was PBMCs, obtained at follow-up. The TCR comes from a female donor with early-stage non-small cell lung cancer.

The CDR3 loop reads CASSLLTGLYTEAFF. The CDR3 DNA sequence: TGTGCCAGCAGCTTATTGACAGGGCTTTACACTGAAGCTTTCTTT. The genes are TRBV7-8 and TRBJ1-1; 7 nucleotides line up with TRBD1. Germline V gene data show CDR1 as SGHVS and CDR2 as FQNEAQ. The J segment lost 3 bases and the V segment lost 2 bases, leaving 6 bases of the junction unmatched. This CDR3 is 15 amino acids long.